The clone carrying this T cell receptor beta chain was counted many times. CDR1 is SGHRS, CDR2 YFSETQ, per germline. The CDR3 runs to 13 residues. The V end was cut by 0 bases, the J end by 1 base, with 5 bases between. This specimen belongs to a study of T-cell reconstitution after alpha-beta-depleted transplantation in children. Construction of the TCRbeta library involved unique molecular identifiers. From the PCR reads, TCRdb called clonotypes with MiXCR, one entry per CDR3 protein. This sample has some 300,000 distinct CDR3 sequences; 10% occur once, and the top ten carry around 2.3%. This TCR derives from a human donor who donated a stem cell graft to a child with acute lymphoblastic leukemia. This material consisted of PBMCs from the stem cell graft donor, taken from the stem cell graft. V is TRBV5-1 and J is TRBJ2-7, with D unresolved. In DNA, the CDR3 is TGCGCCAGCAGCTTGGGACAATCCTACGAGCAGTACTTC. Its protein is CASSLGQSYEQYF.